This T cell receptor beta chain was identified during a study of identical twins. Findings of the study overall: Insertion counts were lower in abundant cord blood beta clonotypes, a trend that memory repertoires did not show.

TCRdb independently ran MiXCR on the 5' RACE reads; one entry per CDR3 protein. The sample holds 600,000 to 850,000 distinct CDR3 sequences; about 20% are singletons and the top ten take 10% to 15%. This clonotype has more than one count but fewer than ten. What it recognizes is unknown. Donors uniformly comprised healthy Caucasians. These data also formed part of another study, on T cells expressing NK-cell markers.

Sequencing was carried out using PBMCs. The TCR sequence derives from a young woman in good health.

The CDR3 protein is CSARGWEGVGHEQFF. The CDR3 DNA is TGCAGTGCTAGGGGATGGGAGGGAGTGGGTCATGAGCAGTTCTTC. The chain couples TRBV20-1 to TRBJ2-1; 7 nucleotides line up with TRBD2. This CDR3 has 15 residues. The V gene's germline CDR1 is DFQATT and CDR2 SNEGSKA (reference sequence). V trimming: 3 bases; J trimming: 8 bases; junction bases outside the gene matches: 13.